The T cell receptor beta chain described here comes from a study of T cell responses to AZD1222 COVID-19 vaccine (dated by TCRdb to about 2021). In terms of the full investigation: A total of about 230 trial participants underwent TCR sequencing, of whom some 210 received two doses of AZD1222 and 26 received two doses of the MenACWY control vaccine. Trial participants were enrolled by age into subgroups of 18-55, 56-69 and 70-plus years, and roughly 150, 30 and 60 TCR-sequenced participants, respectively, were included in these subgroups. Results and caveats for the whole study, not just this receptor: Because no day 14 peak-response samples were available, repertoires were characterized only after the peak T cell response. In the small 56-69-year group, the increase in depth fell short of significance, most likely because of low power. Only five or six AZD1222 recipients were SARS-CoV-2 seropositive at baseline, limiting conclusions about previously exposed vaccinees. The whole spike protein was spanned by vaccine-associated CD4 TCRs, and dominant responses were seen in regions 160-218 and 743-854. Most participants were white British and females outnumbered males, and the authors suggested that clonal diversity may have been underestimated. Spike-specific TCR breadth and depth rose significantly after two AZD1222 doses compared with day 0 and with MenACWY recipients. Nearly half of unique spike-specific TCRs reportedly recognized epitopes outside regions mutated in the B.1.351 and B.1.1.7 variants.

The CDR3 regions of human TCRbeta chains were subjected to immunosequencing. The study's own analysis went as follows. TCRs in the repertoires were compared against a reference library of SARS-CoV-2-specific TCRs that had been generated with the MIRA antigen-specificity platform. Breadth meant the fraction of unique TCRs that were SARS-CoV-2-associated, whereas depth meant the fraction of total T cells that were SARS-CoV-2-associated. Using the MIRA data, every spike-specific TCR was mapped to the spike region that the TCR reacted to and assigned to either a CD4 or a CD8 class. Log10-transformed breadth and depth values were compared by one-way ANOVA with Sidak's multiple comparisons tests. Sourced from immuneACCESS, this table was stored by TCRdb with only in-frame sequences that have V and J called. A share of the clones is absent; for the studies checked, an unresolved V gene accounts for under half, and the remainder has no known explanation. V and J calls and clone size follow that table, whereas D and trimming were derived from the DNA. The sample yields approximately 110,000 clones; approximately 89% were counted once. The ten largest make up about 4.3% of the sample.

For CDR1 and CDR2, the germline V gene (reference sequence) lists LGHDT and YNNKEL. From cysteine to phenylalanine, the CDR3 is 14 amino acids long. Of the read, only the CDR3 DNA is kept; its 42 bases are in frame from base 1. V gives up 0 bases and J gives up 1 base, and the segment between their germline ends measures 3 bases. About this clone: The clone's antigen remains unknown. Nothing much larger sits one base from this clone, and base qualities are not available.

The time point label on this specimen signifies: about 28 days (+/-7) after the second vaccine dose. AZD1222 recipients given second doses at about 4 weeks or at about 12 weeks were pooled, since spike-specific TCR depth and breadth were not found to differ between the two schedules. Vaccinee samples were obtained from the UK trials COV001 and COV002, which included a single-blind randomized controlled phase 2/3 trial of AZD1222 (ChAdOx1 nCoV-19) in healthy adults. For TCRbeta chain sequencing, PBMC samples from trial participants were taken at day 0 and at day 28 after the second dose. Sequences were derived from peripheral blood, sampled 28 days after the second AZD1222 dose. The clonotype comes from an adult who received the AZD1222 COVID-19 vaccine. The chain uses TRBV3-1 (or the pseudogene TRBV3-2) and TRBJ2-2; no confident D gene assignment can be made. The CDR3 reads as follows: CASSQEGNTGELFF. The DNA sequence is as follows: TGTGCCAGCAGCCAAGAGGGGAACACCGGGGAGCTGTTTTTT.